Listed below are T cell receptor beta chains from one sample, sequenced in a study of blood T cell repertoires in COVID-19. TCRdb's table, derived via immunoSEQ multiplex PCR, lists solely in-frame clones and lacks some. The sample carries tens of thousands of clones, 88% recorded once. The sequencing input was peripheral blood. These receptor sequences come from a woman of 80 years or more with acute or convalescent COVID-19. Both conserved end residues are part of each CDR3. D genes are given only for firm matches. Some rows have no size entry. The others give once, few or many, or a class for an expanded clone.

J gene,clone size,D gene,V gene,CDR3 DNA,CDR3 protein
TRBJ1-2,-,TRBD1,TRBV5-4,TGTGCCAGCAGCTGGGCGGGACAGGGGAATGGCTACACCTTC,CASSWAGQGNGYTF
TRBJ1-2,once,-,TRBV7-2,TGTGCCAGCAGCTTCGACAGAGACTATGGCTACACCTTC,CASSFDRDYGYTF
TRBJ2-7,-,-,TRBV9,TGTGCCAGCAGCGTATCAACAGGAAAGTACGAGCAGTACTTC,CASSVSTGKYEQYF
TRBJ2-1,-,TRBD2,TRBV7-8,TGTGCCAGCAGCTTAATTCTAGCGGGAGGGCATTACAATGAGCAGTTCTTC,CASSLILAGGHYNEQFF
TRBJ2-2,few,TRBD2,TRBV3-1/TRBV3-2,TGTGCCAGCAGCCAAGAACTAGCGGGAGGCATCACCGGGGAGCTGTTTTTT,CASSQELAGGITGELFF
TRBJ1-2,-,TRBD1,TRBV7-3,TGTGCCAGCAGCCCCGACAGGGGCTCTGGCTACACCTTC,CASSPDRGSGYTF
TRBJ1-1,-,-,TRBV19,TGTGCCAGTAGGGGGGGAACTCCGTGGGACACTGAAGCTTTCTTT,CASRGGTPWDTEAFF
TRBJ2-7,-,TRBD1,TRBV4-3,TGCGCCAGCAGCCGGTTGAGGACAGGGTCATACGAGCAGTACTTC,CASSRLRTGSYEQYF
TRBJ2-5,-,TRBD1,TRBV4-3,TGCGCCAGCAGCCAAGGGGGGACAGATAGTCGCCAGTACTTC,CASSQGGTDSRQYF
TRBJ1-3,once,-,TRBV6-5,TGTGCCAGCAGCAGCTCCGGCGGTACTGGAAACACCATATATTTT,CASSSSGGTGNTIYF
TRBJ2-1,-,TRBD2,TRBV2,TGTGCCAGCGACACCGGGACTAGCGGGAGCAATGAGCAGTTCTTC,CASDTGTSGSNEQFF
TRBJ2-3,-,-,TRBV2,TGTGCCAGCAGTGAACGGATAGGAAAGGGGGGGACAGATACGCAGTATTTT,CASSERIGKGGTDTQYF
TRBJ2-5,-,TRBD2,TRBV5-1,TGCGCCAGCAGCCCAAGAGCGGGGGCCCAAGAGACCCAGTACTTC,CASSPRAGAQETQYF
TRBJ2-7,-,-,TRBV6-5,TGTGCCAGCAGTTATCAAGGAGGTTACGAGCAGTACTTC,CASSYQGGYEQYF
TRBJ2-1,-,TRBD1,TRBV29-1,TGCAGCGCCCTAGGACAGGGCTTCAATGAGCAGTTCTTC,CSALGQGFNEQFF
TRBJ1-1,-,TRBD1,TRBV10-3,TGTGCCATCAGTGAGTCCAAGGGACAGAAAGGTCCCACTGAAGCTTTCTTT,CAISESKGQKGPTEAFF
TRBJ1-2,-,-,TRBV28,TGTGCCAGCAGACAGGACACAAGCTATGGCTACACCTTC,CASRQDTSYGYTF
TRBJ2-5,many,TRBD1,TRBV27,TGTGCCAGCAGTGGTACCGGGACAGTGTACCCAGAGACCCAGTACTTC,CASSGTGTVYPETQYF
TRBJ1-4,-,TRBD1,TRBV5-6,TGTGCCAGCAGCCTACCGGGACAGGGGGATGAAAAACTGTTTTTT,CASSLPGQGDEKLFF
TRBJ2-2,-,-,TRBV7-9,TGTGCCAGCAGCCCCGGGTCCATGAACACCGGGGAGCTGTTTTTT,CASSPGSMNTGELFF
TRBJ2-5,-,TRBD2,TRBV7-2,TGTGCCAGCAGCTCCCAAACTAGCGGGGCAGGGGAGACCCAGTACTTC,CASSSQTSGAGETQYF
TRBJ2-5,-,TRBD2,TRBV20-1,TGCAGTGCTAGTCGCGGTAGCGGGGTAGAGACCCAGTACTTC,CSASRGSGVETQYF
TRBJ2-2,-,-,TRBV3-1/TRBV3-2,TGTGCCAGCAGCTTCCGACCGGGCAGGGCCACCGGGGAGCTGTTTTTT,CASSFRPGRATGELFF
TRBJ1-6,-,-,TRBV27,TGTGCCAGCACCGGGGGGGGTTCACCCCTCCACTTT,CASTGGGSPLHF
TRBJ1-1,once,TRBD1,TRBV6-1,TGTGCCAGCAGTGAAGACAGGGGGCTGAATGAAGCTTTCTTT,CASSEDRGLNEAFF
TRBJ2-1,-,-,TRBV6-1,TGTGCCAGCAGTGAACCCACTGCGGATGAGCAGTTCTTC,CASSEPTADEQFF
TRBJ2-7,-,TRBD2,TRBV4-3,TGCGCCAGCAGCCAAACTGTAGCGGGGGGATACGAGCAGTACTTC,CASSQTVAGGYEQYF
TRBJ1-5,-,-,TRBV2,TGTGCCAGCAGTTTCCAGAGGCCGGGGGAGCCCCAGCATTTT,CASSFQRPGEPQHF
TRBJ2-7,-,-,TRBV2,TGTGCCAGCAGTCCGGGGCGGGGGCAATCCTACGAGCAGTACTTC,CASSPGRGQSYEQYF
TRBJ1-5,-,-,TRBV30,TGTGCGGTGCAGGCGGGGGGTTATGGCAATCAGCCCCAGCATTTT,CAVQAGGYGNQPQHF
TRBJ2-1,few,-,TRBV5-1,TGCGCCAGCAGCCGGGTATTGACTGATACGGATGAGCAGTTCTTC,CASSRVLTDTDEQFF
TRBJ1-2,-,-,TRBV6-5,TGTGCCAGCAGTTACCGGTTTTCCTCCTATGGCTACACCTTC,CASSYRFSSYGYTF
TRBJ1-5,-,-,TRBV15,TGTGCCACCAGCAGAGAGGGGCTGAAAGGAAATCAGCCCCAGCATTTT,CATSREGLKGNQPQHF
TRBJ2-1,-,-,TRBV9,TGTGCCAGCAGCGCCCGAGCCTACAATGAGCAGTTCTTC,CASSARAYNEQFF
TRBJ1-1,-,-,TRBV5-1,TGCGCCAGCAGCCCACGTCGGCCGGGGGACACTGAAGCTTTCTTT,CASSPRRPGDTEAFF
TRBJ1-6,few,TRBD1,TRBV30,TGTGCCTGGAGCGGACAGGCAGATAATTCACCCCTCCACTTT,CAWSGQADNSPLHF